Listed below are T cell receptor beta chains from one sample, sequenced in a study of shared clonotypes between healthy human individuals. Assay used: immunoSEQ multiplex PCR; TCRdb lists only in-frame clones, some missing. The sample holds roughly 480,000 clones, around 79% seen once. The sample comprised PBMCs. The receptors stem from a middle-aged woman in good health. Some clones in this sample may be carry-over from other donors' samples. Both conserved end residues are part of each CDR3. A D gene is named only where the DNA matches it firmly. Clone size is given for some rows only: seen once, a few or many times, or a class if the clone is expanded.

j_call clone_size v_call d_call cdr3_nt cdr3_aa
TRBJ1-5 few TRBV10-2 - TGCGCCAGCAGGGACGGCCATAGCAATCAGCCCCAGCATTTT CASRDGHSNQPQHF
TRBJ2-1 - TRBV11-3 TRBD2 TGTGCCAGCAGCCTCCTCGGACTAGCGGGAGGTCAGGTCGTTGAGCAGTTCTTC CASSLLGLAGGQVVEQFF
TRBJ2-5 - TRBV29-1 - TGCAGCGTTGAAGTCTGGGGGGAGTTTGTAGAGACCCAGTACTTC CSVEVWGEFVETQYF
TRBJ2-1 - TRBV7-2 TRBD2 TGTGCCAGCAGCTCTACTCCGGGGGGGCCGTTCTTC CASSSTPGGPFF
TRBJ1-2 - TRBV11-1 TRBD1 TGTGCCAGCAGCCCCTGGGACAGGGGAAACTATGGCTACACCTTC CASSPWDRGNYGYTF
TRBJ2-2 - TRBV7-3 TRBD2 TGTGCCAGCAGCCTCGTAAGCGGGAGTCCTCCCGGGGAGCTGTTTTTT CASSLVSGSPPGELFF
TRBJ2-7 - TRBV4-3 - TGCGCCAGCAGCCAAGAATATGGGGAGCAGTACTTC CASSQEYGEQYF
TRBJ2-3 - TRBV5-1 - TGCGCCAGCAGCTTGGCCACGCCGGAACCCACAGATACGCAGTATTTT CASSLATPEPTDTQYF
TRBJ1-2 - TRBV2 TRBD1 TGTGCCAGCAGTATTGACGGAGGGGGCTATAGGTACTATGGCTACACCTTC CASSIDGGGYRYYGYTF
TRBJ2-5 - TRBV4-1 TRBD1 TGCGCCAGCAGCCGACAGGGTGGAGAGACCCAGTACTTC CASSRQGGETQYF
TRBJ1-5 - TRBV12-5 - TGTGCTAGTGGTTTGATTAGGGATCAGCCCCAGCATTTT CASGLIRDQPQHF
TRBJ2-6 few TRBV30 - TGTGCCTCCAGGGTCCCTGGGGCCAACGTCCTGACTTTC CASRVPGANVLTF
TRBJ2-6 - TRBV15 - TGTGCCACCAGCAGAGATCGGGGCTCTGGGGCCAACGTCCTGACTTTC CATSRDRGSGANVLTF
TRBJ2-3 - TRBV5-8 - TGTGCCAGCAGTTCTCAACCAACCCTATCCCGAGGAGTGGATACGCAGTATTTT CASSSQPTLSRGVDTQYF
TRBJ1-4 once TRBV5-1 - TGCGCCAGCAGCCCCACTAGGACAACAGGTGAAAAACTGTTTTTT CASSPTRTTGEKLFF
TRBJ2-3 - TRBV15 - TGTGCCACCAGCCCGAGTTCAGATACGCAGTATTTT CATSPSSDTQYF
TRBJ2-3 - TRBV7-9 TRBD2 TGTGCCAGCAGCTTAGCTGGACCCCCGAGGGAGGGTACGCAGTATTTT CASSLAGPPREGTQYF
TRBJ2-5 - TRBV20-1 - TGCAGTGCAACCCCCCAGGAGACCCAGTACTTC CSATPQETQYF
TRBJ2-7 - TRBV28 TRBD2 TGTGCCAGCAGACGCACTAGCGGGAGCTCCTACGAGCAGTACTTC CASRRTSGSSYEQYF
TRBJ1-2 - TRBV5-1 - TGCGCCAGCAGCCCAGGATTTACGAACTATGGCTACACCTTC CASSPGFTNYGYTF
TRBJ2-6 - TRBV7-3 - TGTGCCAGCAGCACAGACTCTGGGGCCAACGTCCTGACTTTC CASSTDSGANVLTF
TRBJ2-3 - TRBV18 TRBD2 TGTGCCAGCTCACAAGCACTAGCGGGAGTTGATACGCAGTATTTT CASSQALAGVDTQYF
TRBJ1-2 - TRBV15 - TGTGCCACCAGCAGAGACACCGCTCGTTCGGGCTACACCTTC CATSRDTARSGYTF
TRBJ2-2 - TRBV10-2 - TGCGCCAGCAGTGGTTGGGCGGGCAAGAGCACCGGGGAGCTGTTTTTT CASSGWAGKSTGELFF
TRBJ2-3 - TRBV28 TRBD1 TGTGCCAGCAGTTTGGGGTCGCCCTGGGGACAGGGTGTAGATACGCAGTATTTT CASSLGSPWGQGVDTQYF
TRBJ2-7 - TRBV2 - TGTGCCAGCAGTCTGGGACCCCAGGCCTACGAGCAGTACTTC CASSLGPQAYEQYF
TRBJ2-5 - TRBV7-6 - TGTGCCAGCAGCCCAGGGGCCATCACACAAGAGACCCAGTACTTC CASSPGAITQETQYF
TRBJ2-3 - TRBV28 TRBD2 TGTGCCAGCAGTAACCATAGCGGGAGGGACACAGATACGCAGTATTTT CASSNHSGRDTDTQYF
TRBJ2-4 - TRBV10-1 - TGCGCCAGTCATGATGGGGTAGCCAAAAACATTCAGTACTTC CASHDGVAKNIQYF
TRBJ1-5 - TRBV28 - TGTGCCAGCAGGGGGCAGCCAAATCAGCCCCAGCATTTT CASRGQPNQPQHF
TRBJ2-7 many TRBV5-6 - TGTGCCAGCAGCTTGAGGAGCTACGAGCAGTACTTC CASSLRSYEQYF
TRBJ1-4 - TRBV5-4 TRBD1 TGTGCCAGCAGCACGCCGGGACAGGGGAGTAATGAAAAACTGTTTTTT CASSTPGQGSNEKLFF
TRBJ1-1 - TRBV7-9 - TGTGCCAGCAGCTTAGGTGAGAATTTGAACACTGAAGCTTTCTTT CASSLGENLNTEAFF
TRBJ1-3 - TRBV11-2 - TGTGCCAGCAGCTTAGTATCCAGCACAATCTCTGGAAACACCATATATTTT CASSLVSSTISGNTIYF
TRBJ2-1 - TRBV29-1 - TGCAGCGTCCTCCGAGACAGACCCTACAATGAGCAGTTCTTC CSVLRDRPYNEQFF
TRBJ2-7 once TRBV4-2 - TGTGCCAGCAGCCAAGATTACTCAATTGACACCTACGAGCAGTACTTC CASSQDYSIDTYEQYF
TRBJ1-5 few TRBV27 - TGTGCCAGCAGTTTAGGCCTTAATCAGCCCCATCATTTT CASSLGLNQPHHF
TRBJ1-5 - TRBV19 - TGTGCCAGTAGTATTTGGGGGGAACAGCCCCAGCATTTT CASSIWGEQPQHF
TRBJ2-1 - TRBV6-4 TRBD2 TGTGCCAGCAGTCTTGGCGGGAGCGAACACAATGAGCAGTTCTTC CASSLGGSEHNEQFF
TRBJ2-1 - TRBV6-1 - TGTGCCAGCAGTGATGGACTGGGTGGGCGGGAGCAGTTCTTC CASSDGLGGREQFF
TRBJ2-1 - TRBV18 - TGTGCCAGCTCACCACCGACTAGTCCCCAGGTGGGTGAGCAGTTCTTC CASSPPTSPQVGEQFF
TRBJ1-6 - TRBV19 - TGTGCCAGTAGTATATCGGGCTATAATTCACCCCTCCACTTT CASSISGYNSPLHF
TRBJ2-7 - TRBV7-2 TRBD2 TGTGCCAGCAGCCAAGACCGGGACTACCACGAGCAGTACTTC CASSQDRDYHEQYF
TRBJ2-3 - TRBV9 - TGTGCCAGCAGCGTAGCCGGGACACCCGGCGGTAGCACAGATACGCAGTATTTT CASSVAGTPGGSTDTQYF
TRBJ2-1 - TRBV10-2 - TGCGCCAGCAGTGAGGCGGGAACCTACAATGAGCAGTTCTTC CASSEAGTYNEQFF
TRBJ2-3 - TRBV5-1 TRBD1 TGCGCCAGCAAAAGGGACAGGGGGCCTCTCACAGATACGCAGTATTTT CASKRDRGPLTDTQYF
TRBJ1-1 - TRBV27 TRBD1 TGTGCCAGCACACAGGGGGGTCGTAACACTGAAGCTTTCTTT CASTQGGRNTEAFF
TRBJ2-2 - TRBV5-4 TRBD2 TGTGCCAGCAGCTTTTGGGCGGGAGGGCCTAGGGACACCGGGGAGCTGTTTTTT CASSFWAGGPRDTGELFF
TRBJ2-7 - TRBV2 - TGTGCCAGCAGTCTGAGACGCACCTACGAGCAGTACTTC CASSLRRTYEQYF
TRBJ1-1 - TRBV2 - TGTGCCAGCAGTGGGCTAGGGACTAACACTGAAGCTTTCTTT CASSGLGTNTEAFF
TRBJ1-1 few TRBV29-1 - TGCAGCGTCAGGGCGCAGAACACTGAAGCTTTCTTT CSVRAQNTEAFF
TRBJ1-2 - TRBV7-2 - TGTGCCAGCAGCTTTGACAGCATGAACTATGGCTACACCTTC CASSFDSMNYGYTF
TRBJ1-1 - TRBV5-8 - TGTGCCAGCAGCCAAGACAGTATGAACACTGAAGCTTTCTTT CASSQDSMNTEAFF